This is a list of T cell receptor beta chains from one sample in a study of cytomegalovirus exposure and HLA in healthy donors. Here immunoSEQ multiplex PCR was the method, and the copy in TCRdb shows in-frame clones only, minus some. The repertoire holds about 220,000 clones, with over 70% as singletons. The specimen was PBMCs. These receptor sequences come from a woman aged 25 to 39 in good health and CMV-seropositive. The CDR3 runs from the conserved cysteine through the conserved F or W. Fields, in order: clone size, J gene, V gene, D gene, CDR3 DNA, CDR3 protein. D genes are given only for firm matches. The size of a clone is reported for some rows only, either as once, few or many, or as a class for expanded clones.

NA,TRBJ2-7,TRBV13,NA,TGTGCCAGCAGCTTGACAGGATTCACCTACGAGCAGTACTTC,CASSLTGFTYEQYF
NA,TRBJ1-5,TRBV19,TRBD1,TGTGCCAGTAGTATCGCATCCAGGGGGAGTCAGCCCCAGCATTTT,CASSIASRGSQPQHF
many,TRBJ2-7,TRBV4-1,NA,TGCGCCAGCAGCCAACCAGGGGACTCCTACGAGCAGTACTTC,CASSQPGDSYEQYF
NA,TRBJ1-1,TRBV5-4,TRBD1,TGTGCCAGCAGCCAGGGGAGACAGGGGCTGAACACTGAAGCTTTCTTT,CASSQGRQGLNTEAFF
NA,TRBJ1-1,TRBV7-8,NA,TGTGCCAGCAGCTTCAACGAACTTAACACTGAAGCTTTCTTT,CASSFNELNTEAFF
NA,TRBJ2-2,TRBV9,NA,TGTGCCAGCAGCGATACAAGACAGGGAGGGACCGGGGAGCTGTTTTTT,CASSDTRQGGTGELFF
NA,TRBJ1-2,TRBV30,NA,TGTGCCTGGAGTGTAACCGGAGGGCGGAACTATGGCTACACCTTC,CAWSVTGGRNYGYTF
NA,TRBJ2-7,TRBV6-5,NA,TGTGCCAGCAGTTATAGTGCGGGCGAGCAGTACTTC,CASSYSAGEQYF
NA,TRBJ2-7,TRBV12-5,TRBD1,TGTGCTAGTGGTTTGGGGACGACAGGGACGAAAAAAGCTTCCTACGAGCAGTACTTC,CASGLGTTGTKKASYEQYF
once,TRBJ2-3,TRBV7-9,NA,TGTGCCAGCAGCCGCACTAGAGCAGGCACAGATACGCAGTATTTT,CASSRTRAGTDTQYF
once,TRBJ1-2,TRBV6-5,NA,TGTGCCAGCAGTTACGGTGAAAGGCGCTATGGCTACACCTTC,CASSYGERRYGYTF
NA,TRBJ2-1,TRBV12-2,NA,TGTGCAAGTCGCAGAGGCGTACTAGCGGCCAATGAGCAGTTCTTC,CASRRGVLAANEQFF
NA,TRBJ2-5,TRBV30,NA,TGTGCCTGGAGTTCACTCCAAAACAGGGAAGAGACCCAGTACTTC,CAWSSLQNREETQYF
NA,TRBJ2-7,TRBV6-1,TRBD1,TGTGCCAGTAAGGACAGGCTCGCCTCCTACGAGCAGTACTTC,CASKDRLASYEQYF
NA,TRBJ2-1,TRBV2,NA,TGTGCCACACAGCCCGGGACAACGGACAATGAGCAGTTCTTC,CATQPGTTDNEQFF
NA,TRBJ1-1,TRBV18,TRBD1,TGTGCCAGCTCAAAGACAGGGGACACTGAAGCTTTCTTT,CASSKTGDTEAFF
NA,TRBJ2-1,TRBV19,NA,TGTGCCAGTAGTATATACAATGAGCAGTTCTTC,CASSIYNEQFF
NA,TRBJ2-1,TRBV15,NA,TGTGCCACCAGCATACGACGGTCCTACAATGAGCAGTTCTTC,CATSIRRSYNEQFF
NA,TRBJ1-1,TRBV2,TRBD1,TGTGCCAGCAGGGACAGGGGGCTAGGGAACACTGAAGCTTTCTTT,CASRDRGLGNTEAFF
NA,TRBJ2-3,TRBV2,NA,TGTGCCAGCACCCGAACAGATACGCAGTATTTT,CASTRTDTQYF
NA,TRBJ2-5,TRBV5-1,NA,TGCGCCAGCAGCTTAGGTAGCGGCGAGACCCAGTACTTC,CASSLGSGETQYF
NA,TRBJ1-1,TRBV27,TRBD1,TGTGCCAGCAGTTTACGGGACAGGAACACTGAAGCTTTCTTT,CASSLRDRNTEAFF
NA,TRBJ1-1,TRBV9,NA,TGTGCCAGCAGCCCCCATACCCTGAACACTGAAGCTTTCTTT,CASSPHTLNTEAFF
NA,TRBJ2-3,TRBV5-1,NA,TGCGCCAGCAGCTACGGACAGGGAGGGGTGAATACGCAGTATTTT,CASSYGQGGVNTQYF
NA,TRBJ2-1,TRBV25-1,TRBD2,TGTGCCAGCGGACGCCGGGGGGATGAGCAGTTCTTC,CASGRRGDEQFF
NA,TRBJ2-3,TRBV6-5,NA,TGTGCCAGCACAAGGGGCGGGCCAAGCACAGATACGCAGTATTTT,CASTRGGPSTDTQYF
NA,TRBJ2-7,TRBV5-1,TRBD2,TGCGCCAGCAGCCGGGGGGAGAGCTACGAGCAGTACTTC,CASSRGESYEQYF
NA,TRBJ1-2,TRBV9,NA,TGTGCCAGCGAGGGAATTTATGGCTACACCTTC,CASEGIYGYTF
NA,TRBJ2-1,TRBV4-1,TRBD1,TGCGCCAGCAGCCAGACAGGGCCCTACAATGAGCAGTTCTTC,CASSQTGPYNEQFF
NA,TRBJ1-4,TRBV6-6,TRBD1,TGTGCCGTCCGGGACAGTAATGAAAAACTGTTTTTT,CAVRDSNEKLFF
NA,TRBJ1-1,TRBV6-5,NA,TGTGCCAGCAGTCGGGGATGGGGGCTCCCTGAAGCTTTCTTT,CASSRGWGLPEAFF
NA,TRBJ2-1,TRBV30,TRBD1,TGTGCCTGGAGGGGGGGGACAGGGTTTTTGGATGAGCAGTTCTTC,CAWRGGTGFLDEQFF
NA,TRBJ2-7,TRBV30,TRBD2,TGTGCCTTAAGAATAGCGGGAGGGCCCTCCTACGAGCAGTACTTC,CALRIAGGPSYEQYF
NA,TRBJ2-1,TRBV7-3,NA,TGTGCCAGCAGTTCCCCAGCTGGTGAGCAGTTCTTC,CASSSPAGEQFF
NA,TRBJ1-1,TRBV6-4,NA,TGTGCCAGCAGGGCCGGTCAGAACACTGAAGCTTTCTTT,CASRAGQNTEAFF
NA,TRBJ2-5,TRBV10-3,NA,TGTGCCCACGGTACGGGACAAGAGACCCAGTACTTC,CAHGTGQETQYF
NA,TRBJ1-4,TRBV7-6,TRBD1,TGTGCCAGCAGCCCAAACCACATCAACGAAAGACAGGGGGGAATGGGAAAACTGTTTTTT,CASSPNHINERQGGMGKLFF
NA,TRBJ2-7,TRBV6-6,TRBD2,TGTGCCAGCAGTTACGAACTAGCGGGCTCGGGGTACGAGCAGTACTTC,CASSYELAGSGYEQYF
once,TRBJ2-5,TRBV27,TRBD2,TGTGCCAGCAGTTTATACCCCAGCCGGTACGGGAGGGCCCGCCAAGAGACCCAGTACTTC,CASSLYPSRYGRARQETQYF
NA,TRBJ1-2,TRBV27,NA,TGTGCCAGCAGTTTATCGTCGGGGGCTGGTGGCTACACCTTC,CASSLSSGAGGYTF
NA,TRBJ2-7,TRBV5-1,NA,TGCGCCAGCAGCTTAGAGGGGCGAAAGGACGAGCAGTACTTC,CASSLEGRKDEQYF
NA,TRBJ1-2,TRBV7-9,NA,TGTGCCAGCAGCTTAGCCACAGTTGGCTACACCTTC,CASSLATVGYTF
NA,TRBJ1-2,TRBV30,TRBD1,TGTGCCTGGAGTGTCCCCGACAGGGTAATTAACTATGGCTACACCTTC,CAWSVPDRVINYGYTF
NA,TRBJ2-7,TRBV18,NA,TGTGCCAGCTCACCAACAACTCCGAGGAGCTCCTACGAGCAGTACTTC,CASSPTTPRSSYEQYF
NA,TRBJ2-3,TRBV9,TRBD1,TGTGCCAGCAGCGAACAAGACAGGGGGATAGATACGCAGTATTTT,CASSEQDRGIDTQYF
NA,TRBJ1-5,TRBV27,NA,TGTGCCAGCAGTTTGGACAGAGATCAGCCCCAGCATTTT,CASSLDRDQPQHF